In its sample, the clone carrying this TCR beta chain was seen many times. The antigen is undetermined. RNA transcripts were the source from which TCR beta CDR3 regions were amplified. First-round RT-PCR employed HTBI primers, with a second-round multiplex PCR after it. TCRdb redid the calling of the multiplex PCR reads with MiXCR, one entry per CDR3 protein. The sample holds around 660,000 distinct CDR3 sequences, more than 40% seen once. The V gene's germline CDR1 is SGDLS and CDR2 YYNGEE. This CDR3 has 16 amino acids. The V gene lost 3 bases and the J gene lost 5 bases, with 20 bases spanning the gap. This record comes from a study of Graves' ophthalmopathy and Graves' hyperthyroidism. General study results and limits: Most expanded clonotypes in thyroid above 0.001 frequency also showed up in blood.

This sequence originates from an adult man with Graves' ophthalmopathy. The sequenced material came from peripheral blood. This chain links TRBV9 with TRBJ2-5; a possible D gene is TRBD2 (5 bases). Written as DNA, the CDR3 is TGTGCCAGCAGCGCCAATCCGGGAAAGGTGGGGGAGACCCAGTACTTC. Amino acids: CASSANPGKVGETQYF.